A selection of T cell receptor beta chains follows, all from one sample in a study of patients and donors after allogeneic stem cell transplantation. Each CDR3 protein gets one entry after TCRdb re-called the RT-PCR reads with MiXCR. The table lists about 960,000 distinct CDR3 sequences, approximately 19% of them singletons. Sequenced sample: blood, either unsorted or a sorted T cell fraction (not recorded which). These receptors all come from a human donor who was either an allogeneic HSCT recipient or a stem cell or donor lymphocyte infusion donor (not recorded which). It is not recorded whose cells these are; they may come from a transplant donor. Each CDR3 is given with its conserved first and last residue. The D gene is left open where the match is weak. Clone size is stated in some rows and not others, as once, few, many or a class when expanded.

size | J | V | D | CDR3 | DNA
few | TRBJ2-7 | TRBV6-1 | . | CASTLNPSGGWDYEQYF | TGTGCCAGCACTCTGAACCCGTCGGGCGGATGGGACTACGAGCAGTACTTC
many | TRBJ2-1 | TRBV12-3/TRBV12-4 | . | CASSLTDFMAQFF | TGTGCCAGCAGCTTGACGGATTTCATGGCGCAGTTCTTC
. | TRBJ2-7 | TRBV18 | TRBD2 | CASSPTSGLSLYEQYF | TGTGCCAGCTCACCAACCTCGGGACTATCCCTCTACGAGCAGTACTTC
. | TRBJ2-3 | TRBV5-1 | TRBD1 | CASSSTGKGTQYF | TGCGCCAGCAGCTCGACAGGGAAGGGTACGCAGTATTTT
few | TRBJ2-1 | TRBV5-1 | TRBD2 | CAASSGGAYNEQFF | TGCGCCGCATCTAGCGGGGGGGCCTACAATGAGCAGTTCTTC
few | TRBJ2-2 | TRBV10-3 | TRBD1 | CAISEPRRTGHTGELFF | TGTGCCATCAGTGAGCCCCGGAGGACAGGTCACACCGGGGAGCTGTTTTTT
few | TRBJ2-7 | TRBV5-5 | . | CASSLDGTKDYEQYF | TGTGCCAGCAGCTTGGATGGGACAAAAGACTACGAGCAGTACTTC
. | TRBJ2-3 | TRBV27 | TRBD2 | CASSPPRLADFTDTQYF | TGTGCCAGCAGCCCTCCCCGACTAGCGGACTTCACAGATACGCAGTATTTT
. | TRBJ2-5 | TRBV5-4 | . | CASSPWLGGQETQYF | TGTGCCAGCAGCCCTTGGTTGGGGGGCCAAGAGACCCAGTACTTC
. | TRBJ2-7 | TRBV5-1 | TRBD1 | CASSYFWTGGDEQYF | TGCGCCAGCAGCTACTTTTGGACAGGGGGGGACGAGCAGTACTTC
. | TRBJ1-2 | TRBV14 | . | CASSSIGYGYTF | TGTGCCAGCAGTTCCATAGGCTATGGCTACACCTTC
many | TRBJ1-2 | TRBV10-3 | . | CAISENRDGKYGYTF | TGTGCCATCAGTGAAAATAGAGACGGGAAGTATGGCTACACCTTC
. | TRBJ1-5 | TRBV6-2/TRBV6-3 | . | CASSPLEYEGKPQHF | TGTGCCAGCAGCCCCCTCGAGTATGAGGGTAAGCCCCAGCATTTT
. | TRBJ1-6 | TRBV25-1 | TRBD1 | CASQTGLGPLHF | TGTGCCAGCCAGACAGGGTTGGGTCCCCTCCACTTT
few | TRBJ2-3 | TRBV3-1 | TRBD2 | CASTLSGGTQYF | TGTGCCAGCACCCTTAGCGGGGGTACGCAGTATTTT
few | TRBJ2-3 | TRBV12-3/TRBV12-4 | TRBD1 | CASSSGQVASDTQYF | TGTGCCAGCAGTTCGGGACAGGTTGCCTCAGATACGCAGTATTTT
. | TRBJ1-5 | TRBV12-3/TRBV12-4 | . | CASSSEGVGNQPQHF | TGTGCCAGCAGTTCCGAGGGGGTAGGAAATCAGCCCCAGCATTTT
. | TRBJ1-2 | TRBV5-1 | . | CASSLAVGTVYGYTF | TGCGCCAGCAGCTTGGCCGTAGGGACGGTCTATGGCTACACCTTC
. | TRBJ2-7 | TRBV4-3 | TRBD1 | CASSQGRGQFDEQYF | TGCGCCAGCAGCCAAGGCCGGGGACAGTTTGACGAGCAGTACTTC
. | TRBJ1-1 | TRBV30 | . | CAWSVMYRARKDEAFF | TGTGCCTGGAGTGTTATGTATAGGGCGAGAAAGGATGAAGCTTTCTTT
few | TRBJ2-1 | TRBV29-1 | TRBD1 | CSAKDRGTYNEQFF | TGCAGCGCCAAGGACAGGGGAACCTACAATGAGCAGTTCTTC
few | TRBJ2-2 | TRBV20-1 | . | CSASETTNTGELFF | TGCAGTGCTAGCGAGACTACCAACACCGGGGAGCTGTTTTTT
few | TRBJ2-5 | TRBV6-1 | . | CASSNRGGWETQYF | TGTGCCAGCAGTAACAGGGGAGGGTGGGAGACCCAGTACTTC
few | TRBJ2-7 | TRBV12-3/TRBV12-4 | . | CASRKTVDSYEQYF | TGTGCCAGCAGAAAGACAGTTGACTCCTACGAGCAGTACTTC
. | TRBJ2-7 | TRBV28 | . | CASSLAGEVHEQYF | TGTGCCAGCAGTTTGGCAGGGGAGGTCCACGAGCAGTACTTC
. | TRBJ1-5 | TRBV7-9 | . | CASSLGTDYQPQHF | TGTGCCAGCAGCTTAGGGACCGATTATCAGCCCCAGCATTTT
few | TRBJ1-1 | TRBV5-1 | . | CASSLEGNTEASF | TGCGCCAGCAGCTTGGAAGGGAACACTGAAGCTTCCTTT
few | TRBJ2-5 | TRBV5-1 | . | CASTEVRRQETQYF | TGCGCCAGCACCGAAGTCAGGCGGCAAGAGACCCAGTACTTC
few | TRBJ2-1 | TRBV12-3/TRBV12-4 | . | CASKTANEQFF | TGTGCCAGCAAGACGGCGAATGAGCAGTTCTTC
few | TRBJ1-2 | TRBV6-1 | . | CASKPGASYGYTF | TGTGCCAGCAAGCCAGGGGCGAGCTATGGCTACACCTTC
few | TRBJ2-2 | TRBV7-2 | TRBD2 | CASSQGLAGATGELFF | TGTGCCAGCAGCCAGGGACTAGCGGGGGCCACCGGGGAGCTGTTTTTT
. | TRBJ1-1 | TRBV27 | . | CASSGTRFEAFF | TGTGCCAGCAGCGGGACACGGTTTGAAGCTTTCTTT
. | TRBJ2-1 | TRBV9 | . | CASSARTTNNEQFF | TGTGCCAGCAGCGCAAGGACTACCAACAATGAGCAGTTCTTC
. | TRBJ1-2 | TRBV20-1 | TRBD1 | CSANEGQDPPYTF | TGCAGTGCCAATGAAGGACAGGACCCGCCCTACACCTTC
. | TRBJ2-7 | TRBV2 | TRBD1 | CASRKGQGVLEQYF | TGTGCCAGCAGAAAAGGACAGGGCGTTCTCGAGCAGTACTTC
few | TRBJ1-1 | TRBV6-2/TRBV6-3 | . | CASSGLGQNTEAFF | TGTGCCAGCAGTGGGCTAGGACAGAACACTGAAGCTTTCTTT
few | TRBJ2-1 | TRBV20-1 | . | CSAPPTYNEQFF | TGCAGTGCCCCACCCACCTACAATGAGCAGTTCTTC
once | TRBJ2-1 | TRBV7-3 | TRBD2 | CASSLLPAGARGNEQFF | TGTGCCAGCAGCCTCCTTCCGGCGGGAGCCCGTGGGAATGAGCAGTTCTTC
many | TRBJ2-4 | TRBV12-3/TRBV12-4 | . | CASSSQGDENIQYF | TGTGCCAGCAGTTCCCAGGGAGACGAAAACATTCAGTACTTC
few | TRBJ2-7 | TRBV6-1 | . | CASSRPPGKGENEQYF | TGTGCCAGCAGCAGACCCCCAGGGAAAGGGGAAAACGAGCAGTACTTC
. | TRBJ1-2 | TRBV4-3 | . | CASSLTPTGRYGYTF | TGCGCCAGCAGCCTAACTCCGACAGGCCGCTATGGCTACACCTTC
few | TRBJ2-3 | TRBV6-5 | . | CASSYVQGRIDTQYF | TGTGCCAGCAGTTACGTGCAGGGGAGGATAGATACGCAGTATTTT
few | TRBJ1-1 | TRBV12-3/TRBV12-4 | TRBD1 | CASRNRGAVNTEAFF | TGTGCCAGCAGAAACAGGGGGGCGGTGAACACTGAAGCTTTCTTT
. | TRBJ2-1 | TRBV20-1 | TRBD2 | CSARLAGGQAEQFF | TGCAGTGCTAGACTCGCGGGGGGCCAGGCTGAGCAGTTCTTC
. | TRBJ1-1 | TRBV27 | . | CASSFNRGGSTEAFF | TGTGCCAGCAGTTTTAATCGGGGGGGTAGCACTGAAGCTTTCTTT
. | TRBJ2-2 | TRBV3-1 | . | CASSQDMEGWGGELFF | TGTGCCAGCAGCCAAGATATGGAGGGCTGGGGCGGGGAGCTGTTTTTT
few | TRBJ2-7 | TRBV11-2 | TRBD2 | CASSLEPGGEYEQYF | TGTGCCAGCAGCTTAGAACCGGGAGGAGAGTACGAGCAGTACTTC
few | TRBJ1-2 | TRBV4-2 | . | CASSPQQVLDLETF | TGTGCCAGCAGCCCCCAACAGGTGCTTGATCTGGAGACCTTC
. | TRBJ2-1 | TRBV6-2/TRBV6-3 | . | CASSYPGPGSYNEQFF | TGTGCCAGCAGTTACCCGGGACCGGGCTCCTACAATGAGCAGTTCTTC
. | TRBJ1-1 | TRBV3-1 | . | CASSQPGIDTEAFF | TGTGCCAGCAGCCAACCAGGGATAGACACTGAAGCTTTCTTT
. | TRBJ2-7 | TRBV5-5 | TRBD1 | CASSLDTGTANSYEQYF | TGTGCCAGCAGCTTAGACACCGGGACAGCTAACTCCTACGAGCAGTACTTC
few | TRBJ2-4 | TRBV7-2 | . | CASSWGRFAKNIQYF | TGTGCCAGCAGCTGGGGGCGGTTTGCGAAAAACATTCAGTACTTC
. | TRBJ2-7 | TRBV15 | . | CATSRGGASAYEQYF | TGTGCCACCAGCAGAGGGGGGGCTTCGGCCTACGAGCAGTACTTC
. | TRBJ2-2 | TRBV10-3 | . | CAISEQNTGELFF | TGTGCCATCAGTGAACAGAACACCGGGGAGCTGTTTTTT
few | TRBJ1-2 | TRBV20-1 | . | CSASLKIGYTF | TGCAGTGCTAGTCTAAAGATCGGCTACACCTTC